The 17 T cell receptor beta chains below were found in one sample sequenced in a study of T-cell reconstitution after alpha-beta-depleted transplantation in children. Unique molecular identifiers were incorporated into the prepared TCRbeta library. In TCRdb, the PCR reads were re-called with MiXCR into one record per CDR3 protein. The table shows about 600,000 distinct CDR3 sequences, with over 9.5% occurring only once. This specimen was PBMCs from the stem cell graft donor, taken from the stem cell graft. These receptors were collected from a human donor who donated a stem cell graft to a child with acute myeloid leukemia.

This clonotype showed up just a few times. The chain has TRBV15 and TRBJ2-7; D is possibly TRBD1 (6 bases). The V end was cut by 0 bases, the J end by 12 bases, with 15 bases between. The CDR3 contains 13 residues. CDR1 is LNHNV, CDR2 YYDKDF, per germline (reference sequence). The chain's CDR3 is CATSRDRQGSLYF. The CDR3 nucleotides read TGTGCCACCAGCAGAGATAGGCAGGGGTCCTTGTACTTC.

The table lists this clonotype with a few counts. The V and J genes are TRBV6-2 or TRBV6-3 and TRBJ2-1; 9 bases align to TRBD2. The CDR3 contains 15 residues. The V and J ends lost 6 bases and 12 bases, in that order; junction bases with no gene match: 15. Germline V gene data show CDR1 as MNHEY and CDR2 as SVGEGT. CDR3 DNA sequence: TGTGCCAGCAGAACCCGACTAGCGGAGCCCCTCTGGCAGTTCTTC. Its translation: CASRTRLAEPLWQFF.

The genes are TRBV20-1 and TRBJ2-5; D ambiguous. This CDR3 is built from 12 residues. The germline V gene encodes CDR1 DFQATT and CDR2 SNEGSKA (reference sequence). Trimming left V 4 bases short and J 5 bases short, with 11 bases between. The CDR3 coding sequence is TGCAGTGCTATACGACCCCCGGAGACCCAGTACTTC. It encodes CSAIRPPETQYF.

This clonotype has only a few counts. The chain joins TRBV7-9 to TRBJ2-1; 7 bases map to TRBD2. V lost 4 bases and J lost 4; bases outside the gene matches: 4. Per the germline V gene, CDR1 is SEHNR and CDR2 is FQNEAQ (reference sequence). The length of the CDR3 is 14 residues. This CDR3 reads CASSWSGAYNEQFF. CDR3 DNA: TGTGCCAGCAGCTGGAGCGGGGCGTACAATGAGCAGTTCTTC. Complete variable domain (other parts from reference TRBV7-9 and TRBJ2-1): DTGVSQNPRHKITKRGQNVTFRCDPISEHNRLYWYRQTLGQGPEFLTYFQNEAQLEKSRLLSDRFSAERPKGSFSTLEIQRTEQGDSAMYLCASSWSGAYNEQFFGPGTRLTVL.

The chain has TRBV28 and TRBJ1-1; weak D call: TRBD1 (6 bases). The V end was cut by 2 bases, the J end by 0 bases, with 10 bases between. CDR1 is MDHEN and CDR2 is SYDVKM in the germline V gene. CDR3 length equals 15 residues. CDR3 residues: CASSLAGALNTEAFF. The CDR3 DNA reads TGTGCCAGCAGTTTAGCAGGGGCGCTGAACACTGAAGCTTTCTTT.

This clonotype was counted a few times. The V call is TRBV2, the J call TRBJ2-7; TRBD1 might be the D (5 bases). V was clipped by 6 bases and J by 1 base, with 13 bases between them. Germline CDR1 SNHLY, CDR2 FYNNEI. CDR3 length equals 14 residues. DNA of the CDR3: TGTGCCAGCAGCAGGGTGAAGGTTTCCTACGAGCAGTACTTC. It codes for CASSRVKVSYEQYF.

This clonotype came up a few times. The chain joins TRBV7-9 to TRBJ2-7, with a possible D match to TRBD2 (6 bases). The CDR3 covers 15 residues. V lost 3 bases and J 0 bases, leaving 12 bases between the germline ends. Per the germline V gene, CDR1 is SEHNR and CDR2 is FQNEAQ (reference sequence). CDR3 bases: TGTGCCAGCAGCTTCTTTAGCGGCACCTCCTACGAGCAGTACTTC. Its translation is CASSFFSGTSYEQYF. The full variable domain, rest sourced from reference TRBV7-9 and TRBJ2-7, is DTGVSQNPRHKITKRGQNVTFRCDPISEHNRLYWYRQTLGQGPEFLTYFQNEAQLEKSRLLSDRFSAERPKGSFSTLEIQRTEQGDSAMYLCASSFFSGTSYEQYFGPGTRLTVT.

This clonotype has more than one count but fewer than ten. The J gene is TRBJ2-1, the V gene TRBV5-1; D is undetermined. The CDR3 totals 15 residues. Trimming took 2 bases from V and 3 from J, leaving 12 bases between them. Germline assignment: CDR1 SGHRS and CDR2 YFSETQ. The CDR3 nucleotides read TGCGCCAGCAGCTTAAGCCTCGCTAGCTACAATGAGCAGTTCTTC. Amino acid sequence: CASSLSLASYNEQFF.

This clonotype was observed a handful of times. CDR3 residues: CASSLASRQGQTGELFF. The CDR3 nucleotides read TGTGCCAGCAGCTTAGCGAGCCGACAGGGGCAGACCGGGGAGCTGTTTTTT. The chain has TRBV7-8 and TRBJ2-2, with 8 bases aligning to TRBD1. Trimming removed 0 bases from V and 5 bases from J; junction bases left unmatched: 8. Germline CDR1 reads SGHVS; CDR2 reads FQNEAQ. The CDR3 contains 17 residues.

The chain's CDR3 is CASSLPGLAGAFDTQYF. The DNA of the CDR3 is TGCGCCAGCAGCTTGCCGGGACTAGCGGGAGCGTTTGATACGCAGTATTTT. The rearrangement links TRBV5-1 to TRBJ2-3, with 14 nucleotides matching TRBD2. J lost 6 bases, V lost 1 base, and 7 bases had no gene match. This CDR3 spans 17 amino acids. Germline V gives CDR1 SGHRS, CDR2 YFSETQ.

The rearrangement links TRBV5-6 to TRBJ2-3; TRBD2 aligns across 10 bases. J gave up 4 bases and V 1 base, and 9 bases lay outside the gene matches. CDR1 and CDR2 from the germline V gene are SGHDT and YYEEEE. The CDR3 has 17 residues. The DNA for the CDR3 is TGTGCCAGCAGCTTGTATTTTGCTAGCGGGAGTTCAGATACGCAGTATTTT. Translation: CASSLYFASGSSDTQYF.

Only a few counts were recorded for this clonotype. This rearrangement joins TRBV5-1 to TRBJ1-3; TRBD1 matches 7 bases. The CDR3 is 15 residues long. V trimming: 5 bases; J trimming: 1 base; junction bases outside the gene matches: 6. Germline assignment: CDR1 SGHRS and CDR2 YFSETQ. Here the CDR3 reads CASSHSTGSGNTIYF. The CDR3 bases are TGCGCCAGCAGTCATTCGACAGGGTCTGGAAACACCATATATTTT.

This clonotype has more than one count but fewer than ten. The rearrangement links TRBV12-3 or TRBV12-4 to TRBJ2-5, with 9 bases matching TRBD2. V was clipped by 6 bases and J by 3 bases; unmatched bases: 8. The CDR3 length is 15 residues. The DNA for the CDR3 is TGTGCCAGCAGAGAGGGACTAGCATGGGAAGAGACCCAGTACTTC. Translated: CASREGLAWEETQYF.

The table lists this clonotype with a few counts. This chain uses TRBV15 with TRBJ1-1; possibly TRBD1 for D (6 bases). Germline loops: CDR1 LNHNV, CDR2 YYDKDF (reference sequence). The CDR3 consists of 16 residues. V was cut by 0 bases and J by 1 base, with 12 bases left in between. The CDR3 is CATSRDLSGANTEAFF. CDR3 nucleotides: TGTGCCACCAGCAGAGATCTTTCGGGGGCGAACACTGAAGCTTTCTTT.

J is TRBJ2-5 and V is TRBV5-1; TRBD2 aligns across 11 bases. The CDR3 sequence is 15 residues long. Trimming took 0 bases from V and 5 from J; bases not matched to a gene: 3. Germline values: CDR1 SGHRS, CDR2 YFSETQ. The CDR3 reads CASSLELAGDETQYF. The CDR3 DNA follows: TGCGCCAGCAGCTTGGAACTAGCGGGAGATGAGACCCAGTACTTC.

This clonotype has only a few counts. The chain uses TRBV10-3 and TRBJ2-7; D may be TRBD1 (6 bases). Per germline, CDR1 ENHRY and CDR2 SYGVKD. Trimming cost V 1 base and J 3 bases, with 10 bases left between them. The CDR3 loop spans 14 amino acids. This CDR3 is CAISELRTDYEQYF. CDR3 nucleotide sequence: TGTGCCATCAGTGAGTTGCGGACAGACTACGAGCAGTACTTC.

This clonotype was counted only a few times. The chain couples TRBV6-2 or TRBV6-3 to TRBJ2-7, with 7 bases that match TRBD2. The CDR3 has 17 amino acids. Germline loops: CDR1 MNHEY, CDR2 SVGEGT. J was trimmed by 5 bases and V by 0 bases; bases with no gene match: 13. This CDR3 is CASSYSLGGSRKNEQYF. The CDR3 DNA reads as TGTGCCAGCAGTTACTCCCTTGGCGGGAGTAGGAAGAACGAGCAGTACTTC.